This T cell receptor beta chain was captured by sequencing in a study of regulatory and conventional T cells in RAG deficiency. The CDR3 runs 14 residues. CDR1 is SEHNR, CDR2 FQNEAQ, per germline (reference sequence). V lost 4 bases and J lost 6; bases outside the gene matches: 5. On this clone itself: Its antigen is not known.

Conventional CD4+ T cells were sorted from blood as CD25-low CD127-high cells. Findings and caveats of the study: Shannon entropy was markedly lower and Simpson indices higher in RAG-deficient patients than control T-cell subsets. Shorter CDR3s in all patient subsets; >85% Treg-Tconv overlap in Omenn. Compared with controls, unique Treg TCR beta sequences dropped about 97-fold in Omenn syndrome and CID/AS.

Some clones are missing from TCRdb's copy, which holds only in-frame ones; the method was immunoSEQ multiplex PCR. This sample yields tens of thousands of clones, of which 85% to 90% are seen a single time; roughly 0.51% belongs to the top ten. These data also formed part of another study, on regulatory T cells. That study reports: Amplification used 52 TRBV primers and 13 TRBJ primers. Skewed V and J usage and few unique V-J pairs marked patient repertoires, most in Tregs.

The chain carries TRBV7-9 and TRBJ2-1, with 8 bases fitting TRBD2. The source material was CD4+ effector T cells sorted from blood. The source of this sequence is a human donor in good health. The CDR3 reads CASSSDTSGNEQFF. DNA for the CDR3: TGTGCCAGCAGCTCGGATACTAGCGGCAATGAGCAGTTCTTC.